Below, 17 T cell receptor beta chains from the same sample are listed, as sequenced in a study of blood T cell repertoires in COVID-19. This table comes from immunoSEQ multiplex PCR, and its TCRdb copy is limited to in-frame clones, with some not included. The repertoire holds fewer than 300,000 clones, with approximately 77% as singletons. The sample taken for sequencing was peripheral blood. Source of these receptors: a woman under 30 with acute or convalescent COVID-19.

The chain has TRBV12-3 or TRBV12-4 and TRBJ2-1; 7 nucleotides agree with TRBD1. This CDR3 has 13 residues. The V and J ends lost 6 bases and 5 bases, in that order; junction bases with no gene match: 4. CDR3 DNA: TGTGCCAGCAGCCCGGACAGGAACAATGAGCAGTTCTTC. Amino acids: CASSPDRNNEQFF.

The rearrangement joins TRBV14 to TRBJ2-5, with TRBD1 matching 7 bases. The CDR3 contains 14 residues. Germline assignment: CDR1 SGHDN and CDR2 FVKESK. Trimming at V came to 3 bases and at J to 1 base, leaving 2 bases not matched to a gene. The CDR3 DNA reads as TGTGCCAGCAGCCAGGGACAGCGCCAAGAGACCCAGTACTTC. This sequence encodes CASSQGQRQETQYF. Full variable domain (outside the CDR3, taken from reference TRBV14 and TRBJ2-5): EAGVTQFPSHSVIEKGQTVTLRCDPISGHDNLYWYRRVMGKEIKFLLHFVKESKQDESGMPNNRFLAERTGGTYSTLKVQPAELEDSGVYFCASSQGQRQETQYFGPGTRLLVL.

CDR3 DNA sequence: TGTGCCAGCTTAATGCTAGCGGGGGGCTGGGGGCTCGGGCAGTTCTTC. Amino acids: CASLMLAGGWGLGQFF. The chain uses TRBV2 and TRBJ2-1, with 11 bases identical to TRBD2. This CDR3 region has 16 residues. The trim removed 8 bases at V and 12 bases at J, leaving 18 bases unmatched. Germline V CDR1 and CDR2: SNHLY, FYNNEI.

V usage is TRBV4-3 and J usage is TRBJ2-1; no reliable D call. The germline gives CDR1 LGHNA, CDR2 YSLEER. Trimming stripped 0 bases from V and 9 bases from J, with 9 bases between. This CDR3 comprises 13 residues. The CDR3 protein is CASSQEVLGEQFF. The CDR3 bases are TGCGCCAGCAGCCAAGAGGTCCTCGGTGAGCAGTTCTTC.

The chain combines TRBV5-1 with TRBJ2-1; D remains unclear. In germline, CDR1 is SGHRS, CDR2 YFSETQ. V was shortened by 7 bases and J by 5 bases, with 7 bases between the two germline ends. The CDR3 contains 11 residues. The CDR3 region has the DNA TGCGCCAGCCATCGGGACAATGAGCAGTTCTTC. It yields the protein CASHRDNEQFF.

This clone showed up just a few times. The chain joins TRBV5-1 to TRBJ1-4; tentative D call: TRBD1 (6 bases). Trimming shortened V by 5 bases and J by 4 bases, and 9 bases separated the two germline ends. The CDR3 consists of 13 residues. Per germline, CDR1 SGHRS and CDR2 YFSETQ. As DNA, the CDR3 is TGCGCCAGCAGGGACAGCGGTAATGAAAAACTGTTTTTT. Its protein is CASRDSGNEKLFF.

As for this clone: The same CDR3 also results from other DNA sequences found in this sample. The chain combines TRBV18 with TRBJ1-6, with TRBD1 matching 7 bases. V shed 4 bases, J shed 5 bases, and the junction held 2 bases outside the gene matches. The CDR3 is 14 residues long. Germline values: CDR1 KGHSH, CDR2 LQKENI. CDR3: CASSRDRDNSPLHF. The CDR3 DNA follows: TGTGCCAGCTCACGCGACAGGGATAATTCACCCCTCCACTTT.

V and J are TRBV5-1 and TRBJ2-7; TRBD1 aligns across 11 bases. In germline, CDR1 is SGHRS, CDR2 YFSETQ. The CDR3 sequence is 15 residues long. V shed 2 bases, J shed 3 bases, and the junction held 4 bases outside the gene matches. CDR3 sequence reads: CASSFGQGAHYEQYF. For the CDR3, the DNA is TGCGCCAGCAGCTTCGGACAGGGGGCCCACTACGAGCAGTACTTC.

This chain uses TRBV2 with TRBJ1-1, with 8 bases matching TRBD1. Germline CDR1 reads SNHLY; CDR2 reads FYNNEI. The CDR3 extends over 13 amino acids. The J segment lost 8 bases and the V segment lost 6 bases, leaving 8 bases of the junction unmatched. In DNA form, the CDR3 reads TGTGCCAGCAGAGTAACCGGGACAGGAGAAGCTTTCTTT. This sequence encodes CASRVTGTGEAFF.

This clone was counted only a few times. The chain employs TRBV29-1 and TRBJ1-1; 8 positions agree with TRBD1. Germline V gene sequence: CDR1 SQVTM, CDR2 ANQGSEA. Losses at the gene ends were 1 base for V and 6 bases for J; bases not matched to a gene: 13. The CDR3 is made up of 16 amino acids. In DNA form, the CDR3 reads TGCAGCGTTGAAGGGGGGCAGGGGGCGAGGTACGCTGAAGCTTTCTTT. Its translation: CSVEGGQGARYAEAFF.

The chain recombines TRBV18 with TRBJ2-2; unclear D gene. Germline V gene sequence: CDR1 KGHSH, CDR2 LQKENI. The CDR3 length is 14 residues. Trimming cost V 3 bases and J 3 bases, with 8 bases left between them. The CDR3 nucleotides are TGTGCCAGCTCACCCCAGGCTTACACCGGGGAGCTGTTTTTT. Its translation: CASSPQAYTGELFF. Supplemented by reference TRBV18 and TRBJ2-2, the full variable domain reads NAGVMQNPRHLVRRRGQEARLRCSPMKGHSHVYWYRQLPEEGLKFMVYLQKENIIDESGMPKERFSAEFPKEGPSILRIQQVVRGDSAAYFCASSPQAYTGELFFGEGSRLTVL.

This chain uses TRBV10-2 with TRBJ1-4; D unresolved. CDR3 length: 13 residues. V was pared by 3 bases and J by 12 bases, with 14 bases between. The V gene's germline CDR1 is WSHSY and CDR2 SAAADI. The CDR3 protein is CASSEGLTGELFF. CDR3 DNA sequence: TGCGCCAGCAGTGAAGGACTTACCGGGGAACTGTTTTTT.

The chain couples TRBV20-1 to TRBJ2-7; D unclear. Trimming removed 7 bases at V and 0 bases at J, with 7 bases between. The V gene's germline CDR1 is DFQATT and CDR2 SNEGSKA (reference sequence). The CDR3 runs 11 residues. The CDR3 reads CSGRSSYEQYF. The CDR3 DNA reads TGCAGTGGAAGGAGCTCCTACGAGCAGTACTTC.

This rearrangement joins TRBV28 to TRBJ2-3, with 7 bases fitting TRBD2. Germline assignment: CDR1 MDHEN and CDR2 SYDVKM. Trimming took 2 bases from V and 4 from J; bases not matched to a gene: 18. The CDR3 is 19 residues long. In nucleotides, the CDR3 is TGTGCCAGCAGTTTAAACCCTGGAGTCAGCGGGACCCCTCCAGATACGCAGTATTTT. This translates into CASSLNPGVSGTPPDTQYF.

Only one count was recorded for this clone. The V call is TRBV11-2, the J call TRBJ2-7; D perhaps matches TRBD1 (6 bases). Germline CDR1 is SGHAT and CDR2 is FQNNGV. The CDR3 loop spans 14 amino acids. Trimming took 5 bases from V and 5 from J, leaving 16 bases between them. The CDR3 reads CASSRQQGRNEQYF. DNA of the CDR3: TGTGCCAGCAGCCGCCAGCAGGGGCGGAACGAGCAGTACTTC. Based on the CDR3 plus reference TRBV11-2 and TRBJ2-7, the full variable domain is EAGVAQSPRYKIIEKRQSVAFWCNPISGHATLYWYQQILGQGPKLLIQFQNNGVVDDSQLPKDRFSAERLKGVDSTLKIQPAKLEDSAVYLCASSRQQGRNEQYFGPGTRLTVT.

The chain couples TRBV19 to TRBJ2-3; no clear D gene. The V gene lost 5 bases and the J gene lost 0 bases, with 18 bases spanning the gap. The CDR3 consists of 17 residues. CDR1 and CDR2 from the germline V gene are LNHDA and SQIVND (reference sequence). The CDR3: CASSALTMGPSTDTQYF. CDR3 in DNA: TGTGCCAGTAGTGCCTTAACTATGGGTCCTAGCACAGATACGCAGTATTTT.

The rearrangement uses TRBV6-2 or TRBV6-3 and TRBJ1-1; 7 nucleotides match TRBD1. The CDR3 has 15 amino acids. Per the germline V gene, CDR1 is MNHEY and CDR2 is SVGEGT. V lost 0 bases to trimming and J lost 4 bases; unmatched junction nucleotides: 5. CDR3 DNA: TGTGCCAGCAGTTACTCCGGGACAGCGGCCACTGAAGCTTTCTTT. Translated: CASSYSGTAATEAFF.